The 8 T cell receptor beta chains below all came from one sample that was sequenced in a study of cytomegalovirus exposure and HLA in healthy donors. It was with 60 Vbeta and 13 Jbeta primers that the PCR ran. Assay used: immunoSEQ multiplex PCR; TCRdb lists only in-frame clones, some missing. The table includes 90,000 to 130,000 clones, approximately 78% detected once. The sequencing input was PBMCs. These receptors were obtained from a man in his thirties or forties in good health and CMV-seropositive.

This sequence joins TRBV28 and TRBJ2-3; D gene ambiguous. The ends were cut back, 1 base at V and 3 bases at J, with 2 bases in the middle. Germline CDR1 is MDHEN and CDR2 is SYDVKM. There are 12 residues in the CDR3. The CDR3 region is CASSLLTDTQYF. Written as DNA, the CDR3 is TGTGCCAGCAGTTTATTAACAGATACGCAGTATTTT.

This clone was recorded only once. This chain links TRBV9 with TRBJ1-1; tentative D call: TRBD1 (5 bases). This CDR3 comprises 13 residues. Germline CDR1 is SGDLS and CDR2 is YYNGEE. V was cut by 2 bases and J by 4 bases, with 9 bases left in between. For the CDR3, the DNA is TGTGCCAGCAGCGTCCGAACAGGCACTGAAGCTTTCTTT. It specifies CASSVRTGTEAFF. Complete variable domain (other parts from reference TRBV9 and TRBJ1-1): DSGVTQTPKHLITATGQRVTLRCSPRSGDLSVYWYQQSLDQGLQFLIQYYNGEERAKGNILERFSAQQFPDLHSELNLSSLELGDSALYFCASSVRTGTEAFFGQGTRLTVV.

This rearrangement joins TRBV28 to TRBJ2-7; 10 bases map to TRBD2. The CDR3 spans 17 residues. Trimming at V came to 8 bases and at J to 2 bases, leaving 15 bases not matched to a gene. Germline V gives CDR1 MDHEN, CDR2 SYDVKM. Written as DNA, the CDR3 is TGTGCCAGCTCTCCTGGAGCTAGCGGGGGAACAGCCTACGAGCAGTACTTC. Amino acid sequence: CASSPGASGGTAYEQYF.

This clone was recorded a few times. The genes are TRBV5-1 and TRBJ1-4; no clear D. The CDR3 sequence is 17 residues long. Germline values: CDR1 SGHRS, CDR2 YFSETQ. Trimming took 0 bases from V and 8 from J, leaving 20 bases between them. CDR3 bases: TGCGCCAGCAGCTTGGGCGTGACGAATATAGTCGGGGAAAAACTGTTTTTT. It encodes CASSLGVTNIVGEKLFF.

This clone has only a few counts. The V call is TRBV6-4, the J call TRBJ2-3, with 10 bases fitting TRBD2. The CDR3 loop spans 15 amino acids. V lost 0 bases to trimming and J lost 7 bases; unmatched junction nucleotides: 4. In germline, CDR1 is MRHNA, CDR2 SNTAGT. CDR3 DNA sequence: TGTGCCAGCAGTGACTCAGCGGGGGGGCCGAATACGCAGTATTTT. The encoded protein is CASSDSAGGPNTQYF.

The DNA for the CDR3 is TGTGCCAGCAGCCCAGACAGGCAAACGCCGCCCCAGCATTTT. This gives the protein CASSPDRQTPPQHF. The J gene is TRBJ1-5, the V gene TRBV7-2; tentatively, D is TRBD1 (6 bases). This CDR3 contains 14 residues. Trimming left V 5 bases short and J 9 bases short, with 17 bases between. The germline V gene encodes CDR1 SGHTA and CDR2 FQGNSA.

The rearrangement uses TRBV11-2 and TRBJ2-1, with unresolved D. CDR1 is SGHAT and CDR2 is FQNNGV in the germline V gene. Trimming shortened V by 0 bases and J by 5 bases, and 11 bases separated the two germline ends. The CDR3 runs to 15 residues. CDR3 region: CASSLEVNTHNEQFF. CDR3 DNA: TGTGCCAGCAGCTTAGAGGTCAATACTCACAATGAGCAGTTCTTC.

Only a few counts were recorded for this clone. This chain uses TRBV5-4 with TRBJ1-1, with D hard to call. The V gene's germline CDR1 is SGHNT and CDR2 YYREEE (reference sequence). There are 12 residues in the CDR3. V was trimmed by 0 bases and J by 8 bases, leaving 8 bases between them. CDR3 region: CASSLGWEEAFF. CDR3 sequence (DNA): TGTGCCAGCAGCTTGGGATGGGAGGAAGCTTTCTTT. The full variable domain, with the rest looked up from reference TRBV5-4 and TRBJ1-1, is ETGVTQSPTHLIKTRGQQVTLRCSSQSGHNTVSWYQQALGQGPQFIFQYYREEENGRGNFPPRFSGLQFPNYSSELNVNALELDDSALYLCASSLGWEEAFFGQGTRLTVV.